These 15 T cell receptor beta chains were all obtained from the same sample, sequenced in a study of blood T cell repertoires in COVID-19. Sequenced by immunoSEQ multiplex PCR; TCRdb stores in-frame clones only, minus some. The repertoire holds some 220,000 clones, with around four fifths as singletons. The sample comprised peripheral blood. These receptors were collected from a man aged 50-60 years with acute or convalescent COVID-19.

With regard to this clone: This same CDR3 is encoded by further DNA sequences in the sample. The gene calls are TRBV20-1 and TRBJ2-7; TRBD1 matches at 7 bases. J gave up 4 bases and V 5 bases, and 2 bases lay outside the gene matches. Germline lookup yields CDR1 DFQATT and CDR2 SNEGSKA (reference sequence). CDR3 length equals 11 residues. CDR3 bases: TGCAGTGCTTTGACAGGGTACGAGCAGTACTTC. It yields the protein CSALTGYEQYF.

This clone was recorded once. The chain combines TRBV5-6 with TRBJ1-4; 7 bases line up with TRBD1. Per the germline V gene, CDR1 is SGHDT and CDR2 is YYEEEE. The J segment lost 5 bases and the V segment lost 4 bases, leaving 8 bases of the junction unmatched. CDR3 length: 15 amino acids. The CDR3 region has the DNA TGTGCCAGCAGCCGGACGGGGACAGTGAATGAAAAACTGTTTTTT. This gives the protein CASSRTGTVNEKLFF. The full variable domain, completed using reference TRBV5-6 and TRBJ1-4, is DAGVTQSPTHLIKTRGQQVTLRCSPKSGHDTVSWYQQALGQGPQFIFQYYEEEERQRGNFPDRFSGHQFPNYSSELNVNALLLGDSALYLCASSRTGTVNEKLFFGSGTQLSVL.

This chain uses TRBV6-1 with TRBJ2-7; D ambiguous. The CDR3 sequence is 14 residues long. V lost 2 bases to trimming and J lost 2 bases, with 10 bases between them. CDR1 is MNHNS and CDR2 is SASEGT in the germline V gene. The CDR3 protein is CASSEWLPAYEQYF. The CDR3 DNA follows: TGTGCCAGCAGTGAATGGTTGCCAGCCTACGAGCAGTACTTC.

The DNA for the CDR3 is TGTGCCAGCAGGTGGCAGGGCGGTGAAAAACTGTTTTTT. This gives the protein CASRWQGGEKLFF. The gene calls are TRBV2 and TRBJ1-4; D is possibly TRBD1 (5 bases). This CDR3 has 13 residues. The V gene lost 6 bases and the J gene lost 7 bases, with 12 bases spanning the gap. Germline CDR1 is SNHLY and CDR2 is FYNNEI.

This rearrangement joins TRBV30 to TRBJ1-4; TRBD1 matches 9 bases. Germline lookup yields CDR1 GTSNPN and CDR2 SVGIG (reference sequence). CDR3 size: 14 residues. Unmatched junction bases numbered 4, after V lost 1 base and J lost 7 bases. CDR3 DNA: TGTGCCTGGAGTGCAACAGGGGGCACTGAAAAACTGTTTTTT. Translating it yields CAWSATGGTEKLFF.

The V gene is TRBV27, the J gene TRBJ2-3, with TRBD2 matching 12 bases. CDR1 is MNHEY, CDR2 SMNVEV, per germline (reference sequence). V lost 4 bases, J lost 2 bases, and 7 bases stayed unmatched. The CDR3 has 17 amino acids. CDR3 sequence reads: CASSSRLAGDHTDTQYF. The CDR3 nucleotides read TGTGCCAGCAGTTCCCGACTAGCGGGGGACCACACAGATACGCAGTATTTT.

This clone was counted only a few times. The V call is TRBV5-8, the J call TRBJ2-1, with 8 positions matching TRBD2. This CDR3 contains 17 residues. The junction had 13 bases not matched to a gene; V was cut back by 4 bases and J by 4 bases. Germline values: CDR1 SGHTS, CDR2 YDEGEE. CDR3 sequence reads: CASSPGAGRAAYNEQFF. The CDR3 DNA sequence: TGTGCCAGCAGCCCGGGGGCCGGGAGGGCGGCGTACAATGAGCAGTTCTTC.

The rearrangement uses TRBV12-3 or TRBV12-4 and TRBJ1-2, with D possibly TRBD1 on 5 matching bases. The CDR3 spans 13 residues. V gave up 2 bases and J gave up 5 bases, with 9 bases separating them. CDR3 protein: CASSLSQGYGYTF. DNA for the CDR3: TGTGCCAGCAGTTTAAGCCAGGGATATGGCTACACCTTC.

The rearrangement links TRBV18 to TRBJ1-3; D uncertain. The germline V gene encodes CDR1 KGHSH and CDR2 LQKENI. V was shortened by 1 base and J by 0 bases, with 7 bases between the two germline ends. CDR3 length: 15 amino acids. CDR3 DNA sequence: TGTGCCAGCTCACCACTACAGAACTCTGGAAACACCATATATTTT. Translating gives CASSPLQNSGNTIYF.

This clone occurred once. This rearrangement joins TRBV18 to TRBJ1-2; 8 bases map to TRBD1. The CDR3 spans 14 residues. The ends lost 2 bases at V and 8 bases at J; junction bases unmatched: 7. CDR1 is KGHSH and CDR2 is LQKENI in the germline V gene. The CDR3 nucleotides read TGTGCCAGCTCACCAAGGAGACAGGGGTACGGCTACACCTTC. Its translation is CASSPRRQGYGYTF.

This chain joins TRBV18 and TRBJ2-7; 8 bases are a match to TRBD1. Germline trimming cut 5 bases from V and 5 bases from J; bases unmatched to any gene: 11. This CDR3 region has 15 residues. Germline V CDR1 and CDR2: KGHSH, LQKENI. The CDR3 nucleotides read TGTGCCAGCTCAACCAGGGGGCGGAAAGTCGACGAGCAGTACTTC. It translates to CASSTRGRKVDEQYF. Together with reference TRBV18 and TRBJ2-7, the CDR3 gives the full variable domain: NAGVMQNPRHLVRRRGQEARLRCSPMKGHSHVYWYRQLPEEGLKFMVYLQKENIIDESGMPKERFSAEFPKEGPSILRIQQVVRGDSAAYFCASSTRGRKVDEQYFGPGTRLTVT.

The rearrangement uses TRBV5-4 and TRBJ2-5; no definite D call. The length of the CDR3 is 15 residues. Germline assignment: CDR1 SGHNT and CDR2 YYREEE (reference sequence). Trimming took 4 bases from V and 1 from J, leaving 14 bases between them. CDR3 sequence (DNA): TGTGCCAGCAGCGCACGAGCCCGAGGCCAAGAGACCCAGTACTTC. This sequence encodes CASSARARGQETQYF.

The chain's CDR3 is CASSLVGDNTEAFF. The CDR3 nucleotides read TGTGCCAGTAGTTTAGTCGGGGATAACACTGAAGCTTTCTTT. The V gene is TRBV19, the J gene TRBJ1-1; D ambiguous. Germline V gene data show CDR1 as LNHDA and CDR2 as SQIVND (reference sequence). Trimming cost V 5 bases and J 2 bases, with 12 bases left between them. CDR3 length: 14 amino acids. The variable domain in full, with the rest retrieved from reference TRBV19 and TRBJ1-1, is DGGITQSPKYLFRKEGQNVTLSCEQNLNHDAMYWYRQDPGQGLRLIYYSQIVNDFQKGDIAEGYSVSREKKESFPLTVTSAQKNPTAFYLCASSLVGDNTEAFFGQGTRLTVV.

The chain combines TRBV7-3 with TRBJ1-2, with 7 bases fitting TRBD1. Germline-derived CDR1 and CDR2 are SGHTA and FQGTGA. CDR3 size: 15 residues. Trimming at V came to 5 bases and at J to 3 bases, leaving 9 bases not matched to a gene. The CDR3, as DNA: TGTGCCAGCAGCCCACAGGGGCGGAGAGACTATGGCTACACCTTC. Its translation: CASSPQGRRDYGYTF. Full variable domain (outside the CDR3, taken from reference TRBV7-3 and TRBJ1-2): GAGVSQTPSNKVTEKGKYVELRCDPISGHTALYWYRQSLGQGPEFLIYFQGTGAADDSGLPNDRFFAVRPEGSVSTLKIQRTERGDSAVYLCASSPQGRRDYGYTFGSGTRLTVV.

This clone was detected only once. The chain combines TRBV28 with TRBJ1-4, with 9 positions matching TRBD1. V lost 2 bases, J lost 8 bases, and 6 bases stayed unmatched. The germline gives CDR1 MDHEN, CDR2 SYDVKM. CDR3 size: 15 residues. The CDR3 bases are TGTGCCAGCAGTTTAGGACAGGGGAGTATCGAAAAACTGTTTTTT. It specifies CASSLGQGSIEKLFF. Variable domain in full (rest from reference TRBV28 and TRBJ1-4): DVKVTQSSRYLVKRTGEKVFLECVQDMDHENMFWYRQDPGLGLRLIYFSYDVKMKEKGDIPEGYSVSREKKERFSLILESASTNQTSMYLCASSLGQGSIEKLFFGSGTQLSVL.